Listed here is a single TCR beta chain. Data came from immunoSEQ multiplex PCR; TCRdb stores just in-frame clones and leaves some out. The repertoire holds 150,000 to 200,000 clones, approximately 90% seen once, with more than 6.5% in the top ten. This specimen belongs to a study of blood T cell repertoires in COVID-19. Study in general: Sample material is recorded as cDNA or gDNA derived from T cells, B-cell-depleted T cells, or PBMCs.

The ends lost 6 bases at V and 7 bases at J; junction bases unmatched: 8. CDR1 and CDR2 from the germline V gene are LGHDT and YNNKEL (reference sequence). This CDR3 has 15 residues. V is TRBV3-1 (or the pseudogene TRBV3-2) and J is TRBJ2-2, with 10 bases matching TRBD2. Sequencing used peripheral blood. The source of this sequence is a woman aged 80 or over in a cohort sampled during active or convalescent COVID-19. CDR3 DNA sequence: TGTGCCAGCAGACTTAGCGGGGGGCTCCGCGGGGAGCTGTTTTTT. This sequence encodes CASRLSGGLRGELFF.